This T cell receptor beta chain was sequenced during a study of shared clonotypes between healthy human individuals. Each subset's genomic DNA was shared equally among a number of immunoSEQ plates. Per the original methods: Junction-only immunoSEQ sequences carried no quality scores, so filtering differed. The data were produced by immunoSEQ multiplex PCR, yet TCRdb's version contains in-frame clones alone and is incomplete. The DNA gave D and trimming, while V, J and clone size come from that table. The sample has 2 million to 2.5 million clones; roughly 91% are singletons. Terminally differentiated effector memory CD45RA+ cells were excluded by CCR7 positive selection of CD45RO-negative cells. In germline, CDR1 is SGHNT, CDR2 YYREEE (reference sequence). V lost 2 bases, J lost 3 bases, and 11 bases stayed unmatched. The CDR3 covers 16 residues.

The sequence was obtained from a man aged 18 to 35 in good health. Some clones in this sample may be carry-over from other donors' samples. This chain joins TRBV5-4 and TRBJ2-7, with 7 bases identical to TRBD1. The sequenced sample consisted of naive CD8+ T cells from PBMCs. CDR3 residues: CASSFQRGQVYYEQYF. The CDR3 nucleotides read TGTGCCAGCAGCTTCCAACGAGGACAGGTCTACTACGAGCAGTACTTC.